This T cell receptor beta chain was recovered during a study of T cell responses to AZD1222 COVID-19 vaccine (dated by TCRdb to about 2021). A note on the overall study: TCR sequencing was performed for 233 trial participants, of whom 200 to 210 were given two doses of AZD1222 and around 25 were given two doses of MenACWY control vaccine. Trial participants were enrolled by age into 18-55, 56-69 and 70-plus year subgroups, with roughly 160, 29 and 62 TCR-sequenced participants respectively.

The CDR3 regions of human TCRbeta chains were analyzed by immunosequencing. The authors processed their data as follows. Repertoire TCRs were matched against a reference library of SARS-CoV-2-specific TCRs generated with the MIRA antigen-specificity platform. Breadth meant the fraction of unique TCRs that were SARS-CoV-2-associated, whereas depth meant the fraction of total T cells that were SARS-CoV-2-associated. Using the MIRA data, each spike-specific TCR was mapped to the spike region that the TCR reacts to and placed in a CD4 or CD8 class. Log10-transformed breadth and depth values were compared by one-way ANOVA with Sidak's multiple comparisons tests. TCRdb mirrors the immuneACCESS table, restricted to in-frame sequences. Some clones are absent from its copies; in checked studies, under half trace to an unresolved V gene, and the reason for the others is unknown. For V, J and clone size, that table is used; D and trimming come from the DNA. The sample data list more than 95,000 clones, and approximately 90% of these were observed just once. The ten largest clones take up around 10% of the sample.

The time point label on this specimen signifies: baseline before first vaccination. The sample's treatment or condition label is to be understood as: meningococcal conjugate vaccine given as trial control. Samples from vaccinated people were obtained from the UK trials COV001 and COV002, which included a single-blind randomized controlled phase 2/3 trial of AZD1222 (ChAdOx1 nCoV-19) in healthy adults. For TCRbeta chain sequencing, PBMC samples from trial participants were taken at day 0 and at day 28 after the second dose. The study at large found these results: Conclusions about previously exposed vaccinees were limited because only a handful of AZD1222 recipients were SARS-CoV-2 seropositive at baseline. CD4 TCRs associated with the vaccine covered the entire spike protein, and the dominant responses were in regions 160-218 and 743-854. In the small 56-69-year group, the increase in depth fell short of significance, most likely because of low power. Participants were mostly white British, with more females than males. The authors suggested clonal diversity may have been underestimated. Because no day 14 peak-response samples were available, the repertoires could be characterized only after the peak T cell response. Reportedly, close to half of the unique spike-specific TCRs recognized epitopes lying outside the regions that are mutated in the B.1.351 and B.1.1.7 variants. A significant rise in spike-specific TCR breadth and depth was observed after two AZD1222 doses relative to day 0 and relative to MenACWY recipients.

On this clone itself: Its antigen is currently not known. The sample holds no much larger clone one base away, and base qualities are not on file.

CDR1 and CDR2, per the germline V gene, are ENHRY and SYGVKD. Compared with germline, V lacks 7 bases and J lacks 13 bases; bases without a gene match: 16. The CDR3 numbers 14 residues from cysteine through phenylalanine. The CDR3 DNA has 42 bases and is translated from base 1. The specimen was peripheral blood, collected on day 0 of MenACWY control vaccination. This receptor chain uses TRBV10-3 and TRBJ1-2; TRBD1 aligns with 9 central bases. The receptor was derived from an adult in good health. The encoded CDR3 is CAITDGGTGNRITF. The DNA is as follows: TGTGCCATCACCGATGGGGGGACAGGGAATAGAATCACCTTC.